This T cell receptor (beta chain) was recovered during a study of Ad26.COV2.S vaccination and SARS-CoV-2 variants. About the study: This donor came from the COV1001 trial of Ad26.COV2.S.

Treatment defined: around 19 received Ad26.COV2.S at low or high dose, single or two shots; 5 received placebo; per-sample allocation not given. The study sampled participants on day 63 after the first vaccine or placebo injection. The individual, an adult aged 18-55 years, was a donor in Boston. Notes on the study in general: Participants given vaccine showed non-spike TCR breadth similar to that of placebo recipients. The breadth of spike-specific CD8+ and CD4+ T cell responses after vaccination was reportedly substantial.

Concerning this clone itself: The target antigen is unknown.

The repertoire was sequenced with immunoSEQ multiplex PCR; TCRdb's copy has only in-frame clones and lacks some. Seen here are approximately 300,000 clones, 86% observed once, and the top ten hold 1.5% to 2.5%. Germline CDR1 and CDR2: GTSNPN and SVGIG (reference sequence). Trimming took 5 bases from V and 5 from J; bases not matched to a gene: 6. This CDR3 has 13 residues. J is TRBJ1-5 and V is TRBV30; TRBD1 agrees at 7 bases. The clonotype was recovered from a person between 18 and 59 years old who received the Ad26.COV2.S COVID-19 vaccine or a placebo. This specimen consisted of peripheral blood, obtained in a trial of Ad26.COV2.S vaccine versus placebo. This chain's CDR3 is CAWGGGSDQPQHF. In DNA, the CDR3 is TGTGCCTGGGGAGGGGGCTCTGATCAGCCCCAGCATTTT.